This T cell receptor beta chain is drawn from a study of control samples from healthy donors and cancer patients. Trimming cost V 6 bases and J 2 bases, with 12 bases left between them. CDR3 length equals 14 residues. Germline CDR1 is MNHEY and CDR2 is SVGEGT. This clone was counted only a few times. Clones were sequenced by immunoSEQ multiplex PCR, and TCRdb holds only the in-frame ones, with some missing. Of about 160,000 clones detected, under 96% appear once; the ten largest clones hold approximately 1%. Sequencing used blood. This clonotype was obtained from a woman aged 25 to 39 in good health. This chain joins TRBV6-2 or TRBV6-3 and TRBJ2-3, with D perhaps TRBD1 (6 bases). The CDR3 DNA reads as TGTGCCAGCAGCGGACAGCCTTACACAGATACGCAGTATTTT. Residues: CASSGQPYTDTQYF.